The clone carrying this T cell receptor (beta chain) has a single count. Its specificity is unknown. Sequenced by immunoSEQ multiplex PCR; TCRdb stores in-frame clones only, minus some. The sample includes 120,000 or so clones, about 90% of them seen just once. The source of the sample is a study of T cell responses to AZD1222 COVID-19 vaccine. The wider study: Second-dose groups at about 4 or about 12 weeks were pooled. Study-wide results and limits: The sample set comprised mostly white British donors with more females, and clonal diversity was possibly underestimated. Regions left unmutated in variants are reportedly the target of nearly half of spike-specific TCRs.

Germline V CDR1 and CDR2: GTSNPN, SVGIG (reference sequence). Deletions cut 3 bases from V and 10 bases from J, with 24 bases between. CDR3 length equals 15 residues. The V and J genes are TRBV30 and TRBJ1-1, with D possibly being TRBD1 (6 bases). The material was peripheral blood, obtained on day 0 of AZD1222 vaccination. The receptor's source is an adult in good health. DNA of the CDR3: TGTGCCTGGAGAGCCACCGGGACACTCACGACCGGAGCTTTCTTT. Translating it yields CAWRATGTLTTGAFF. Looking up the rest from reference TRBV30 and TRBJ1-1 gives the full variable domain: SQTIHQWPATLVQPVGSPLSLECTVEGTSNPNLYWYRQAAGRGLQLLFYSVGIGQISSEVPQNLSASRPQDRQFILSSKKLLLSDSGFYLCAWRATGTLTTGAFFGQGTRLTVV.